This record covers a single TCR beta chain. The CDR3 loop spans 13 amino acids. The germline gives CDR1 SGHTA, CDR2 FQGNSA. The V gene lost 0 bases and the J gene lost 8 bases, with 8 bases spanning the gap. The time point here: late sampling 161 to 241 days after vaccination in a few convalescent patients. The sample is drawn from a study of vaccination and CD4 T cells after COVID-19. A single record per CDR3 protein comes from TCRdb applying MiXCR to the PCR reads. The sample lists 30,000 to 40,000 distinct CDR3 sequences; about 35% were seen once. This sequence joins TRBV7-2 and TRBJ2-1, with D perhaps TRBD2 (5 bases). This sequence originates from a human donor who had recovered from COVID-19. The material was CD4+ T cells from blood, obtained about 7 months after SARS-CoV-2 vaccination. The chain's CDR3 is CASSLALEDEQFF. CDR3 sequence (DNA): TGTGCCAGCAGCTTAGCCTTGGAGGATGAGCAGTTCTTC.